This entry lists 28 T cell receptor beta chains sequenced from one sample in a study of blood T cell repertoires in COVID-19. Only in-frame clones appear in the TCRdb table, and some are missing; sequencing was by immunoSEQ multiplex PCR. The top ten clones hold roughly 2.7% of a sample with about 40,000 clones, about four fifths of them seen once. Sequenced material: peripheral blood. These receptor sequences come from a woman aged 60 to 75 with acute or convalescent COVID-19.

The V gene is TRBV13, the J gene TRBJ1-4, with a weak D call TRBD1 (6 bases). Trimming left V 3 bases short and J 8 bases short, with 13 bases between. Per germline, CDR1 PRHDT and CDR2 FYEKMQ (reference sequence). There are 14 residues in the CDR3. The CDR3: CASSLGAGHEKLFF. In DNA form, the CDR3 reads TGTGCCAGCAGCTTGGGGGCAGGCCACGAAAAACTGTTTTTT.

V usage is TRBV24-1 and J usage is TRBJ2-4, with TRBD2 matching over 8 bases. CDR3 size: 14 residues. Germline V gene sequence: CDR1 KGHDR, CDR2 SFDVKD. V was clipped by 3 bases and J by 7 bases; unmatched bases: 4. CDR3 in amino acids: CATSDHGRANIQYF. Written as DNA, the CDR3 is TGTGCCACCAGTGATCACGGGAGGGCCAACATTCAGTACTTC.

The chain has TRBV27 and TRBJ1-5; the match to TRBD1 covers 9 bases. After removal of 6 bases from V and 0 bases from J, the junction contained 3 bases not matched to a gene. This CDR3 spans 15 amino acids. Germline V gene lookup returns CDR1 MNHEY and CDR2 SMNVEV (reference sequence). The chain's CDR3 is CASSVTGGSNQPQHF. CDR3 nucleotides: TGTGCCAGCAGCGTGACAGGGGGTAGCAATCAGCCCCAGCATTTT.

This rearrangement joins TRBV5-6 to TRBJ2-1, with TRBD1 matching over 8 bases. The germline V gene encodes CDR1 SGHDT and CDR2 YYEEEE. With V trimmed by 0 bases and J by 3 bases, 2 bases remained unmatched. This CDR3 is built from 15 residues. DNA for the CDR3: TGTGCCAGCAGCTTGGTAGGACAGGGCTACAATGAGCAGTTCTTC. Protein: CASSLVGQGYNEQFF. Full variable domain (rest looked up from reference TRBV5-6 and TRBJ2-1): DAGVTQSPTHLIKTRGQQVTLRCSPKSGHDTVSWYQQALGQGPQFIFQYYEEEERQRGNFPDRFSGHQFPNYSSELNVNALLLGDSALYLCASSLVGQGYNEQFFGPGTRLTVL.

The J gene is TRBJ1-5, the V gene TRBV10-3; D is perhaps TRBD1 (6 bases). Germline V CDR1 and CDR2: ENHRY, SYGVKD. CDR3 size: 15 residues. Deletions cut 3 bases from V and 0 bases from J, with 9 bases between. In DNA, the CDR3 is TGTGCCATCAGTGAAGGGGACACTAGCAATCAGCCCCAGCATTTT. It yields the protein CAISEGDTSNQPQHF.

The rearrangement uses TRBV14 and TRBJ2-2; D gene ambiguous. The V gene's germline CDR1 is SGHDN and CDR2 FVKESK. The CDR3 sequence is 13 residues long. Trimming pared 1 base from V and 6 bases from J, leaving 6 bases between. CDR3 in amino acids: CASSQVYSGELFF. For the CDR3, the DNA is TGTGCCAGCAGCCAAGTTTATTCCGGGGAGCTGTTTTTT.

The genes are TRBV15 and TRBJ2-7; D not certain. Deletions cut 5 bases from V and 6 bases from J, with 17 bases between. This CDR3 has 14 residues. Germline V lookup: CDR1 LNHNV, CDR2 YYDKDF (reference sequence). Here the CDR3 DNA reads TGTGCCACCAGCGAGAGGAATGCTGTGTTCGAGCAGTACTTC. Protein product: CATSERNAVFEQYF.

The V gene is TRBV5-4, the J gene TRBJ2-7; 8 bases match TRBD2. Per germline, CDR1 SGHNT and CDR2 YYREEE (reference sequence). CDR3 length equals 15 residues. Trimming cost V 1 base and J 7 bases; bases outside gene matches: 10. Written as DNA, the CDR3 is TGTGCCAGCAGCTTGTCTAGCGGGTTGGGGGGAGAGCAGTACTTC. This sequence encodes CASSLSSGLGGEQYF.

This rearrangement joins TRBV5-1 to TRBJ1-3; D is undetermined. This CDR3 contains 12 residues. Germline lookup yields CDR1 SGHRS and CDR2 YFSETQ. Trimming pared 2 bases from V and 4 bases from J, leaving 4 bases between. The CDR3 DNA is TGCGCCAGCAGCTTACAAGGAAACACCATATATTTT. Protein: CASSLQGNTIYF.

The J gene is TRBJ2-6, the V gene TRBV27; D unresolved. The ends were cut back, 6 bases at V and 0 bases at J, with 15 bases in the middle. Germline V gene data show CDR1 as MNHEY and CDR2 as SMNVEV (reference sequence). The CDR3 is made up of 17 amino acids. This CDR3 reads CASRPRALVSGANVLTF. The CDR3 nucleotides are TGTGCCAGCAGACCAAGAGCTCTGGTCTCTGGGGCCAACGTCCTGACTTTC.

V usage is TRBV5-4 and J usage is TRBJ2-2; TRBD1 aligns across 12 bases. The CDR3 contains 15 residues. Per germline, CDR1 SGHNT and CDR2 YYREEE (reference sequence). Germline trimming cut 3 bases from V and 6 bases from J; bases unmatched to any gene: 3. Here the CDR3 DNA reads TGTGCCAGCAGCTGGGGACAGGGGGCATCCGGGGAGCTGTTTTTT. As protein: CASSWGQGASGELFF. Drawing the rest from reference TRBV5-4 and TRBJ2-2, the complete variable domain is ETGVTQSPTHLIKTRGQQVTLRCSSQSGHNTVSWYQQALGQGPQFIFQYYREEENGRGNFPPRFSGLQFPNYSSELNVNALELDDSALYLCASSWGQGASGELFFGEGSRLTVL.

V usage is TRBV9 and J usage is TRBJ2-3, with 7 bases that match TRBD1. Germline V gene data show CDR1 as SGDLS and CDR2 as YYNGEE. V lost 3 bases, J lost 0 bases, and 16 bases stayed unmatched. This CDR3 comprises 19 residues. The CDR3 loop is CASSASGTAGNLSTDTQYF. The CDR3 coding sequence is TGTGCCAGCAGCGCGTCCGGGACAGCCGGTAACTTGAGCACAGATACGCAGTATTTT.

The chain is built from TRBV28 and TRBJ1-2; D call uncertain. V was trimmed by 5 bases and J by 4 bases, leaving 23 bases between them. The CDR3 loop spans 17 amino acids. Germline CDR1 reads MDHEN; CDR2 reads SYDVKM. In DNA form, the CDR3 reads TGTGCCAGCAGTCCCTCATCGGGGATCGGTACGGCCTATGGCTACACCTTC. The encoded protein is CASSPSSGIGTAYGYTF.

V is TRBV6-5 and J is TRBJ2-3; a possible D gene is TRBD1 (6 bases). With 4 bases removed from V and 4 bases from J, the gap between germline ends came to 18 bases. The germline V gene has CDR1 MNHEY and CDR2 SVGAGI. The CDR3 is 16 amino acids. The CDR3 coding sequence is TGTGCCAGCAGTTCCCGCAGGAATCCAGGGGCAGATACGCAGTATTTT. Its protein is CASSSRRNPGADTQYF.

The rearrangement links TRBV6-6 to TRBJ1-4; D might be TRBD1 (6 bases). The CDR3 runs to 14 residues. V was cut by 8 bases and J by 0 bases, with 10 bases left in between. Per the germline V gene, CDR1 is MNHNY and CDR2 is SVGAGI (reference sequence). CDR3 nucleotide sequence: TGTGCCAGCCTCGACAGGACAACTAATGAAAAACTGTTTTTT. Translated: CASLDRTTNEKLFF.

The chain is built from TRBV4-2 and TRBJ1-5, with D maybe TRBD1 (6 bases). The CDR3 covers 15 residues. Germline loops: CDR1 LGHNA, CDR2 YNFKEQ. V was cut by 1 base and J by 4 bases, with 11 bases left in between. CDR3 sequence reads: CASSQAGQQNQPQHF. The DNA for the CDR3 is TGTGCCAGCAGCCAAGCAGGACAGCAAAATCAGCCCCAGCATTTT.

The rearrangement joins TRBV29-1 to TRBJ2-3, with TRBD2 identical over 7 bases. J lost 4 bases, V lost 7 bases, and 11 bases had no gene match. The CDR3 extends over 14 amino acids. CDR1 is SQVTM, CDR2 ANQGSEA, per germline. In DNA, the CDR3 is TGCAGCGGGGGTCACCGGGGAGGGGCAGATACGCAGTATTTT. Translated: CSGGHRGGADTQYF.

The V and J genes are TRBV24-1 and TRBJ2-1; 7 nucleotides agree with TRBD1. Germline loops: CDR1 KGHDR, CDR2 SFDVKD. The length of the CDR3 is 15 residues. V gave up 4 bases and J gave up 5 bases; unmatched junction bases: 7. CDR3 nucleotides: TGTGCCACCAGTGACCCGGGACAGCCAGACAATGAGCAGTTCTTC. Translating gives CATSDPGQPDNEQFF.

The chain joins TRBV19 to TRBJ2-3; possible D gene TRBD1, 6 bases. Germline V CDR1 and CDR2: LNHDA, SQIVND (reference sequence). Trimming removed 5 bases at V and 0 bases at J, with 12 bases between. The CDR3 covers 15 residues. The CDR3 DNA sequence: TGTGCCAGTAGTCCGGACAGTTTAAGCACAGATACGCAGTATTTT. Its translation is CASSPDSLSTDTQYF.

The rearrangement links TRBV30 to TRBJ2-7; 8 nucleotides agree with TRBD1. The V gene's germline CDR1 is GTSNPN and CDR2 SVGIG (reference sequence). V shed 3 bases, J shed 9 bases, and the junction held 16 bases outside the gene matches. The CDR3 has 15 residues. Here the CDR3 DNA reads TGTGCCTGGAGCCCCTCGGACAGGGCCCACCGGGCGCAGTACTTC. Translating it yields CAWSPSDRAHRAQYF.

J is TRBJ1-6 and V is TRBV30; no reliable D call. Germline V gene lookup returns CDR1 GTSNPN and CDR2 SVGIG (reference sequence). The CDR3 totals 16 residues. Trimming left V 4 bases short and J 0 bases short, with 13 bases between. CDR3 in DNA: TGTGCCTGGACCAGGACGGGAGGCTCCTATAATTCACCCCTCCACTTT. Translation: CAWTRTGGSYNSPLHF.

This sequence joins TRBV20-1 and TRBJ2-7; D is uncertain. Per germline, CDR1 DFQATT and CDR2 SNEGSKA (reference sequence). Trimming stripped 3 bases from V and 1 base from J, with 13 bases between. The CDR3 sequence is 14 residues long. CDR3 in DNA: TGCAGTGCTAGTGACCGGAGCTTGTCCTACGAGCAGTACTTC. This translates into CSASDRSLSYEQYF.

This rearrangement joins TRBV29-1 to TRBJ2-7, with D tentatively TRBD1 (5 bases). Germline CDR1 and CDR2: SQVTM and ANQGSEA. V was trimmed by 4 bases and J by 5 bases, leaving 15 bases between them. The CDR3 consists of 13 residues. The CDR3 sequence is CSVGSAGIHEQYF. Here the CDR3 DNA reads TGCAGCGTTGGAAGTGCAGGGATTCACGAGCAGTACTTC.

The V call is TRBV15, the J call TRBJ2-1, with 11 bases lining up with TRBD2. The V gene end was trimmed by 5 bases and the J gene end by 4 bases; junction bases not matched to a gene: 13. From germline, CDR1 is LNHNV and CDR2 YYDKDF (reference sequence). The CDR3 covers 18 residues. This CDR3 is CATSSYGLAGTKYNEQFF. The CDR3 DNA is TGTGCCACCAGCTCTTACGGACTAGCGGGCACGAAATACAATGAGCAGTTCTTC.

The CDR3 DNA is TGTGCCAGCAGCCATGGCACGCAGGGAAAAGCTTTCTTT. The encoded protein is CASSHGTQGKAFF. The V and J genes are TRBV3-1 (or the pseudogene TRBV3-2) and TRBJ1-1, with D possibly matching TRBD1 (5 bases). Trimming stripped 3 bases from V and 9 bases from J, with 14 bases between. This CDR3 region has 13 residues. The V gene's germline CDR1 is LGHDT and CDR2 YNNKEL (reference sequence).

The chain links TRBV14 to TRBJ2-3; D is undetermined. The V gene's germline CDR1 is SGHDN and CDR2 FVKESK. The CDR3 runs to 14 residues. V lost 0 bases and J lost 4, with 8 bases in between. CDR3 sequence reads: CASSQDRSADTQYF. DNA for the CDR3: TGTGCCAGCAGCCAAGATCGGAGCGCAGATACGCAGTATTTT.

The chain couples TRBV6-6 to TRBJ1-1; 8 bases agree with TRBD1. J lost 5 bases, V lost 4 bases, and 12 bases had no gene match. This CDR3 is 16 amino acids long. Looked up from germline, CDR1 is MNHNY and CDR2 is SVGAGI (reference sequence). This CDR3 reads CASSWRPTGGYTEAFF. The CDR3 DNA sequence: TGTGCCAGCAGTTGGCGCCCAACAGGGGGATATACTGAAGCTTTCTTT.

The V gene is TRBV30, the J gene TRBJ1-1; a possible D gene is TRBD1 (6 bases). Trimming removed 0 bases at V and 5 bases at J, with 16 bases between. Germline values: CDR1 GTSNPN, CDR2 SVGIG (reference sequence). The CDR3 is 15 residues long. The CDR3 bases are TGTGCCTGGAGTGTACGGACAGTCGTGGGTACTGAAGCTTTCTTT. Residues: CAWSVRTVVGTEAFF.